Following are 12 T cell receptor beta chains from one sample sequenced in a study of prognosis after radiotherapy for stage I lung cancer. Genomic DNA was subjected to two-round multiplex PCR for amplification of TCR beta CDR3. It was primers specific to each TRBV and TRBJ gene that first-round PCR used. TCRdb fed the multiplex PCR reads into MiXCR, producing one record per CDR3 protein. The sample has over 15,000 distinct CDR3 sequences; under 55% are singletons. The sample here was PBMCs, taken before or after stereotactic body radiation therapy (not recorded which). These receptors were obtained from a donor over 45 with non-small cell lung cancer.

Comments on this clonotype: A far bigger clonotype differs at one base, so this is likely a read error. The genes are TRBV7-9 and TRBJ2-7, with 7 positions matching TRBD1. CDR1 is SEHNR and CDR2 is FQNEAQ in the germline V gene (reference sequence). The CDR3 consists of 15 residues. Germline trimming cut 5 bases from V and 1 base from J; bases unmatched to any gene: 8. CDR3 region: CASSLSGTASYEQYF. For the CDR3, the DNA is TGTGCCAGCAGCCTCTCCGGGACAGCGTCCTACGAGCAGTACTTC.

This clonotype was counted at least ten times. V usage is TRBV9 and J usage is TRBJ1-1; D unclear. Deletions cut 0 bases from V and 1 base from J, with 7 bases between. The CDR3 sequence is 14 residues long. Germline CDR1 is SGDLS and CDR2 is YYNGEE. The CDR3 region is CASSVVIENTEAFF. For the CDR3, the DNA is TGTGCCAGCAGCGTAGTAATAGAGAACACTGAAGCTTTCTTT.

This clonotype is categorized as medium-sized. The V gene is TRBV6-2 or TRBV6-3, the J gene TRBJ2-7; weak D call: TRBD1 (5 bases). The CDR3 consists of 15 residues. The V end lost 2 bases, the J end lost 0 bases, and 11 bases lay between the germline ends. Germline lookup yields CDR1 MNHEY and CDR2 SVGEGT. CDR3 region: CASSYRGPSSYEQYF. For the CDR3, the DNA is TGTGCCAGCAGTTACAGGGGCCCAAGCTCCTACGAGCAGTACTTC.

Of note for this clonotype: This may arise from a read error, as a much more abundant clone is one base away. Given the absence of the conserved phenylalanine or tryptophan at the CDR3 end, a read error is likely. V and J are TRBV5-5 and TRBJ1-2, with 7 bases fitting TRBD1. Germline V gene sequence: CDR1 SGHKS, CDR2 YYEKEE (reference sequence). There are 13 residues in the CDR3. J gave up 2 bases and V 4 bases, and 2 bases lay outside the gene matches. The CDR3 bases are TGTGCCAGCAGCAGGGACAGCAACTATGGCTACACCTCC. The encoded protein is CASSRDSNYGYTS.

There are many counts of this clonotype. The V gene is TRBV7-9, the J gene TRBJ1-2; D uncertain. Trimming cost V 2 bases and J 4 bases, with 17 bases left between them. This CDR3 region has 16 residues. In germline, CDR1 is SEHNR, CDR2 FQNEAQ (reference sequence). CDR3 nucleotide sequence: TGTGCCAGCAGCTTATTTCGGGGAGGACGAAGCTATGGCTACACCTTC. Translation gives CASSLFRGGRSYGYTF. The whole variable domain, filled in from reference TRBV7-9 and TRBJ1-2, reads DTGVSQNPRHKITKRGQNVTFRCDPISEHNRLYWYRQTLGQGPEFLTYFQNEAQLEKSRLLSDRFSAERPKGSFSTLEIQRTEQGDSAMYLCASSLFRGGRSYGYTFGSGTRLTVV.

J is TRBJ2-7 and V is TRBV12-3 or TRBV12-4; TRBD1 agrees at 7 bases. The CDR3 totals 14 residues. The trim removed 2 bases at V and 1 base at J, leaving 2 bases unmatched. CDR3 region: CASSLMGQSYEQYF. The CDR3 DNA is TGTGCCAGCAGTTTAATGGGACAGTCCTACGAGCAGTACTTC.

This clonotype was counted ten times or more. The CDR3 loop is CASSPGRGWTEAFF. The CDR3 bases are TGTGCCAGCAGTCCAGGGCGGGGTTGGACTGAAGCTTTCTTT. J is TRBJ1-1 and V is TRBV27, with D possibly being TRBD1 (5 bases). The V end lost 5 bases, the J end lost 5 bases, and 15 bases lay between the germline ends. The CDR3 has 14 residues. CDR1 is MNHEY, CDR2 SMNVEV, per germline (reference sequence).

The chain is built from TRBV6-2 or TRBV6-3 and TRBJ1-1, with TRBD1 matching over 7 bases. This CDR3 has 15 amino acids. Trimming took 6 bases from V and 0 from J; bases not matched to a gene: 7. The V gene's germline CDR1 is MNHEY and CDR2 SVGEGT. This chain's CDR3 is CASRGQRPMNTEAFF. Here the CDR3 DNA reads TGTGCCAGCAGGGGACAGCGCCCTATGAACACTGAAGCTTTCTTT.

The chain links TRBV4-2 to TRBJ2-7; D is possibly TRBD1 (6 bases). Trimming removed 4 bases at V and 10 bases at J, with 23 bases between. The CDR3 has 15 amino acids. Germline loops: CDR1 LGHNA, CDR2 YNFKEQ. The CDR3 region has the DNA TGTGCCAGCAGCCCCAATTCCGGGACATACCAACCTCAGTACTTC. This codes for CASSPNSGTYQPQYF.

This clonotype qualifies as large. The V gene is TRBV27, the J gene TRBJ2-2; tentative D call: TRBD2 (6 bases). The germline CDR1 and CDR2 sequences are MNHEY and SMNVEV (reference sequence). This CDR3 comprises 15 residues. Trimming removed 7 bases at V and 2 bases at J, with 14 bases between. CDR3 nucleotide sequence: TGTGCCAGCACTTACGGGACTCCTAACACCGGGGAGCTGTTTTTT. This gives the protein CASTYGTPNTGELFF.

With regard to this clonotype: Germline is not matched at one junction end, which may reflect a read error. The chain is built from TRBV11-1 and TRBJ1-1; no definite D call. CDR1 and CDR2 from the germline V gene are SGHAT and FQDESV (reference sequence). There are 12 residues in the CDR3. CDR3 residues: CASSLANTEASF. CDR3 nucleotides: TGTGCCAGCAGCTTAGCTAACACTGAAGCTTCCTTT.

The gene calls are TRBV2 and TRBJ1-5; the match to TRBD1 covers 7 bases. V shed 7 bases, J shed 6 bases, and the junction held 9 bases outside the gene matches. In germline, CDR1 is SNHLY, CDR2 FYNNEI. The CDR3 is 14 residues long. The CDR3 nucleotides are TGTGCCAGCATCCAAACAGGGGAGGGTCAGCCCCAGCATTTT. Protein product: CASIQTGEGQPQHF.